A selection of T cell receptor beta chains follows, all from one sample in a study of PD-L1 blockade in urothelial cancer. Generated by immunoSEQ multiplex PCR, the TCRdb table keeps only in-frame clones and is missing some. The sample lists approximately 100,000 clones, 91% seen once, with about 0.91% in the top ten. The sequencing used PBMCs, collected around atezolizumab (anti-PD-L1) treatment. These receptors all come from a woman aged 80 or over with urothelial cancer. The CDR3 runs from the conserved cysteine through the conserved F or W. D genes are given only for firm matches. Size is stated for part of the rows, as once, few or many counts, or as a class when the clone is expanded.

TRBV29-1	.	TRBJ1-2	TRBD1	CSARTGTNYGYTF	TGCAGCGCCCGGACAGGGACAAACTATGGCTACACCTTC
TRBV19	.	TRBJ1-5	TRBD1	CASSVGQVFQPQHF	TGTGCCAGTAGCGTGGGACAGGTCTTTCAGCCCCAGCATTTT
TRBV28	few	TRBJ1-2	.	CASSQDRSYGYTF	TGTGCCAGCAGTCAAGACAGGTCCTATGGCTACACCTTC
TRBV4-1	.	TRBJ1-4	.	CASSRTGENEKLFF	TGCGCCAGCAGCCGAACAGGCGAAAATGAAAAACTGTTTTTT
TRBV7-7	.	TRBJ1-4	TRBD1	CASSRGTGGLEKLFF	TGTGCCAGCAGCCGTGGGACAGGGGGTCTGGAAAAACTGTTTTTT
TRBV2	.	TRBJ2-7	TRBD2	CASSAGGPGEQYF	TGTGCCAGCAGTGCGGGAGGGCCCGGTGAGCAGTACTTC
TRBV28	.	TRBJ2-7	TRBD2	CASSPRLAGDFNYEQYF	TGTGCCAGCAGCCCAAGACTAGCGGGGGACTTCAACTACGAGCAGTACTTC
TRBV7-2	.	TRBJ2-5	.	CASSLRGETQYF	TGTGCCAGCAGCCTTAGGGGAGAGACCCAGTACTTC
TRBV6-6	.	TRBJ1-4	TRBD1	CASMVGGSEKLFF	TGTGCCAGCATGGTAGGGGGCAGTGAAAAACTGTTTTTT
TRBV5-1	.	TRBJ2-2	TRBD1	CASSRRTGDAGELFF	TGCGCCAGCAGCCGGAGGACAGGGGATGCCGGGGAGCTGTTTTTT
TRBV5-1	.	TRBJ1-1	.	CASSSRRGGGVEAFF	TGCGCCAGCAGCTCCCGCCGGGGAGGGGGGGTTGAAGCTTTCTTT
TRBV6-1	.	TRBJ1-4	TRBD1	CASSENRGNEKLFF	TGTGCCAGCAGTGAAAACAGGGGGAATGAAAAACTGTTTTTT
TRBV6-1	.	TRBJ2-1	TRBD2	CASRSGRIDNEQFF	TGTGCCAGCCGGTCCGGGAGGATCGACAATGAGCAGTTCTTC
TRBV6-5	.	TRBJ1-2	.	CASSYSAGNYGYTF	TGTGCCAGCAGTTACTCGGCAGGGAACTATGGCTACACCTTC
TRBV27	.	TRBJ1-1	.	CASSLRAGGGEAFF	TGTGCCAGCAGTCTCAGGGCGGGGGGGGGTGAAGCTTTCTTT
TRBV15	.	TRBJ2-1	TRBD2	CATSRGGVAGGYNEQFF	TGTGCCACCAGCAGGGGGGGGGTAGCGGGAGGTTACAATGAGCAGTTCTTC
TRBV5-4	.	TRBJ2-7	TRBD2	CASRRSGGENEQYF	TGTGCCAGCAGGCGGTCGGGGGGGGAAAACGAGCAGTACTTC
TRBV25-1	.	TRBJ2-1	TRBD1	CASRDRGFGEQFF	TGTGCCAGCAGGGACAGGGGATTTGGTGAGCAGTTCTTC
TRBV21-1	.	TRBJ2-7	.	CASSKGARRGAHEQYF	TGTGCCAGCAGCAAAGGTGCCCGTCGGGGGGCGCACGAGCAGTACTTC
TRBV4-2	.	TRBJ1-5	.	CASSQEGENNQPQHF	TGTGCCAGCAGCCAAGAGGGAGAGAACAATCAGCCCCAGCATTTT
TRBV6-1	few	TRBJ2-6	TRBD1	CASRNRGRSNVLTF	TGTGCCAGCAGGAACAGGGGTAGGTCCAACGTCCTGACTTTC
TRBV28	.	TRBJ2-5	TRBD2	CASSPLTSGSRETQYF	TGTGCCAGCAGTCCCCTGACTAGCGGGAGTCGGGAGACCCAGTACTTC
TRBV5-4	.	TRBJ1-2	TRBD1	CASSRGTDYGYTF	TGTGCCAGCAGCCGCGGGACAGACTATGGCTACACCTTC